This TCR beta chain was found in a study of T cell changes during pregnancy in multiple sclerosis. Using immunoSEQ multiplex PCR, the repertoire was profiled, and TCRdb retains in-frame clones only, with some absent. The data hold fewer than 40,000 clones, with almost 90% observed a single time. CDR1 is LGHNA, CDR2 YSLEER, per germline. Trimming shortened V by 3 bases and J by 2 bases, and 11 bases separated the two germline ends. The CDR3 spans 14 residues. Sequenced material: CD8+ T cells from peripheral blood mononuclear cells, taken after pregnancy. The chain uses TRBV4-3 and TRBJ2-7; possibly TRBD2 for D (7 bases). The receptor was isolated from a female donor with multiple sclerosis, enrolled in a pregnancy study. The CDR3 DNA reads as TGCGCCAGCAGCCACTCGGGGGGCCCCTACGAGCAGTACTTC. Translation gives CASSHSGGPYEQYF.